This T cell receptor beta chain was identified in a study of beta chain features in type 1 diabetes. This CDR3 contains 12 residues. Looked up from germline, CDR1 is SQVTM and CDR2 is ANQGSEA. Trimming removed 0 bases from V and 2 bases from J, with 5 bases in between. Purities over 95% were achieved in all sorted populations. Concerning this clone: What it binds is not known.

Overall study results and limits: More deletions and fewer insertions at VDJ junctions were seen in type 1 diabetes patients. Moderately but significantly shorter TCRB CDR3s were found in Type 1 diabetes patients in all four CD4+ subsets. When cDNA is sequenced, cells with high TCR expression could be over-represented.

The whole isolated RNA underwent reverse transcription, so sequencing captured expressed TCRB transcripts. Using immunoSEQ multiplex PCR, the repertoire was profiled, and TCRdb retains in-frame clones only, with some absent. The sample holds about 650,000 clones, 9.5% to 15% seen once. The clonotype comes from a man aged 25 to 40 with type 1 diabetes. This chain connects TRBV29-1 to TRBJ2-7; D is undetermined. Sequenced material: naive CD4+ T cells from blood. DNA of the CDR3: TGCAGCGTTGAAGACGGAGCCTACGAGCAGTACTTC. This translates into CSVEDGAYEQYF.